The 17 T cell receptor beta chains given below trace back to one sample, sequenced in a study of cytomegalovirus exposure and HLA in healthy donors. The PCR ran on 60 Vbeta and 13 Jbeta primers. Only in-frame clones appear in the TCRdb table, and some are missing; sequencing was by immunoSEQ multiplex PCR. The repertoire holds 200,000 or so clones, with approximately 81% as singletons. The material sequenced was PBMCs. These receptors all come from a middle-aged man in good health and CMV-seronegative.

The chain has TRBV4-1 and TRBJ1-2; D ambiguous. V was clipped by 1 base and J by 2 bases, with 5 bases between them. Germline CDR1 MGHRA, CDR2 YSYEKL. CDR3 size: 13 residues. The CDR3 bases are TGCGCCAGCAGCCAAGGAGGGAACTATGGCTACACCTTC. Encoded protein: CASSQGGNYGYTF.

As for this clone: The same CDR3 also results from other DNA sequences found in this sample. The V gene is TRBV11-2, the J gene TRBJ1-2; TRBD1 might be the D (5 bases). The germline V gene encodes CDR1 SGHAT and CDR2 FQNNGV. V was trimmed by 5 bases and J by 5 bases, leaving 9 bases between them. The CDR3 runs to 12 residues. CDR3 in DNA: TGTGCCAGCAGCCTTGGACATTATGGCTACACCTTC. Translated, it gives CASSLGHYGYTF.

This rearrangement joins TRBV29-1 to TRBJ1-5; 8 bases fit TRBD1. The germline V gene encodes CDR1 SQVTM and CDR2 ANQGSEA. The CDR3 spans 11 residues. Trimming took 6 bases from V and 15 from J; bases not matched to a gene: 10. The CDR3 loop reads CSVEQGGYSHF. The DNA of the CDR3 is TGCAGCGTAGAACAGGGGGGCTATTCGCATTTT.

The rearrangement joins TRBV5-1 to TRBJ2-7, with 12 bases that match TRBD1. Unmatched junction bases numbered 6, after V lost 4 bases and J lost 7 bases. This CDR3 is 14 amino acids long. Germline V gene sequence: CDR1 SGHRS, CDR2 YFSETQ. CDR3 bases: TGCGCCAGCAGCGGGGGACAGGGGGCGCGTGAGCAGTACTTC. This codes for CASSGGQGAREQYF.

The chain recombines TRBV27 with TRBJ1-5; D is unresolved. The germline CDR1 and CDR2 sequences are MNHEY and SMNVEV (reference sequence). The ends were cut back, 5 bases at V and 3 bases at J, with 8 bases in the middle. This CDR3 contains 13 residues. The CDR3 protein is CASSPTPNQPQHF. CDR3 DNA: TGTGCCAGCAGTCCGACTCCCAATCAGCCCCAGCATTTT.

This chain links TRBV19 with TRBJ2-3, with 14 bases that match TRBD2. After removal of 8 bases from V and 11 bases from J, the junction contained 6 bases not matched to a gene. Germline V CDR1 and CDR2: LNHDA, SQIVND (reference sequence). This CDR3 is built from 13 residues. Here the CDR3 DNA reads TGTGCCAGTTCCGGGACTAGCGGGGGTATGCAGTATTTT. Its translation: CASSGTSGGMQYF.

This sequence joins TRBV5-8 and TRBJ1-1; 7 bases fit TRBD1. The germline V gene has CDR1 SGHTS and CDR2 YDEGEE. The CDR3 is 13 residues long. V was clipped by 4 bases and J by 5 bases; unmatched bases: 5. The CDR3, as DNA: TGTGCCAGCAGCCCCACAGGGGCGACTGAAGCTTTCTTT. Its protein product is CASSPTGATEAFF.

This chain connects TRBV20-1 to TRBJ2-5; TRBD1 agrees at 7 bases. From germline, CDR1 is DFQATT and CDR2 SNEGSKA (reference sequence). V gave up 5 bases and J gave up 3 bases; unmatched junction bases: 0. CDR3 length equals 11 residues. The CDR3 region is CSAGTEETQYF. The CDR3 region has the DNA TGCAGTGCTGGGACAGAAGAGACCCAGTACTTC.

The J gene is TRBJ2-7, the V gene TRBV2; 10 positions agree with TRBD2. Germline CDR1 is SNHLY and CDR2 is FYNNEI. The CDR3 runs 15 residues. The V segment lost 6 bases and the J segment 2 bases; nucleotides outside the gene matches: 7. The CDR3 loop is CASSPPSGGAYEQYF. In DNA form, the CDR3 reads TGTGCCAGCAGCCCCCCCAGCGGGGGGGCCTACGAGCAGTACTTC. Variable domain in full (rest from reference TRBV2 and TRBJ2-7): EPEVTQTPSHQVTQMGQEVILRCVPISNHLYFYWYRQILGQKVEFLVSFYNNEISEKSEIFDDQFSVERPDGSNFTLKIRSTKLEDSAMYFCASSPPSGGAYEQYFGPGTRLTVT.

V usage is TRBV4-1 and J usage is TRBJ1-5, with TRBD1 identical over 10 bases. V gave up 0 bases and J gave up 7 bases; unmatched junction bases: 6. CDR3 length equals 16 residues. Germline V gene data show CDR1 as MGHRA and CDR2 as YSYEKL. The CDR3 here is CASSQDGGQGNQPQHF. In DNA, the CDR3 is TGCGCCAGCAGCCAAGATGGGGGACAGGGGAACCAGCCCCAGCATTTT.

In the case of this clone: The same CDR3 also results from other DNA sequences found in this sample. V is TRBV5-5 and J is TRBJ1-5, with D possibly being TRBD1 (6 bases). The V end lost 0 bases, the J end lost 4 bases, and 11 bases lay between the germline ends. CDR3 length equals 15 residues. Germline loops: CDR1 SGHKS, CDR2 YYEKEE (reference sequence). CDR3 sequence: CASSLEGGRNQPQHF. In DNA form, the CDR3 reads TGTGCCAGCAGCTTGGAAGGGGGAAGAAATCAGCCCCAGCATTTT.

The chain carries TRBV19 and TRBJ1-5; possible D gene TRBD1, 5 bases. Germline V gene lookup returns CDR1 LNHDA and CDR2 SQIVND (reference sequence). V lost 4 bases to trimming and J lost 7 bases, with 14 bases between them. CDR3 length equals 14 residues. CDR3 nucleotides: TGTGCCAGTAGTACAGGGACTGGAGGGCAGCCCCAGCATTTT. Translating it yields CASSTGTGGQPQHF.

The chain employs TRBV12-5 and TRBJ1-5, with D possibly matching TRBD1 (5 bases). The CDR3 is made up of 14 amino acids. CDR1 is LGHNT, CDR2 FRNRAP, per germline. V lost 10 bases, J lost 3 bases, and 16 bases lay in between. The CDR3: CATRLEGDNQPQHF. The DNA for the CDR3 is TGTGCTACCCGGCTGGAAGGGGACAATCAGCCCCAGCATTTT.

In this sample, this clone turned up a few times. The J gene is TRBJ2-5, the V gene TRBV10-3; TRBD2 aligns across 9 bases. V gave up 0 bases and J gave up 4 bases; unmatched junction bases: 6. The germline V gene has CDR1 ENHRY and CDR2 SYGVKD. The CDR3 is made up of 16 amino acids. The CDR3 nucleotides read TGTGCCATCAGTGAGTCGGGTAGCGGGGGCCCAGAGACCCAGTACTTC. Its translation: CAISESGSGGPETQYF.

V and J are TRBV5-1 and TRBJ2-3; 10 bases align to TRBD1. V shed 7 bases, J shed 4 bases, and the junction held 9 bases outside the gene matches. Germline V gives CDR1 SGHRS, CDR2 YFSETQ. The CDR3 spans 15 residues. The CDR3 here is CASASGTGASDTQYF. CDR3 sequence (DNA): TGCGCCAGCGCTTCCGGGACAGGGGCATCAGATACGCAGTATTTT.

This clone occurred a few times. The V and J genes are TRBV5-6 and TRBJ1-5; D gene ambiguous. The V gene lost 4 bases and the J gene lost 4 bases, with 9 bases spanning the gap. The CDR3 contains 13 residues. Germline V gene data show CDR1 as SGHDT and CDR2 as YYEEEE. CDR3 sequence: CASSLRGNQPQHF. Here the CDR3 DNA reads TGTGCCAGCAGCCTAAGAGGGAATCAGCCCCAGCATTTT.

This clone was seen just once. Mismatch with germline at one junction end may stem from a read error. The gene calls are TRBV7-9 and TRBJ2-7; tentative D call: TRBD2 (6 bases). The CDR3 contains 13 residues. The germline V gene encodes CDR1 SEHNR and CDR2 FQNEAQ (reference sequence). This chain's CDR3 is CSSSTPGVSEQYF. CDR3 bases: TGTTCCAGCAGTACCCCGGGGGTCTCCGAGCAGTACTTC.